Included here is one TCR beta chain sequence, with context. The data are from a study of blood T cell repertoires in COVID-19. As for the study in general: Material from acute and convalescent COVID-19 was sourced from the United States, Italy and Spain. Nucleic acid was either cDNA or gDNA, and it came from T cells, B-cell-depleted T cells, or PBMCs.

Original analysis: Estimated nucleated cell counts came from reference gene primer amplification. Clones were sequenced by immunoSEQ multiplex PCR, and TCRdb holds only the in-frame ones, with some missing. That table furnishes V, J and clone size, whereas the DNA furnished D and trimming. The sample holds 190,000 or so clones; around 87% are singletons and the top ten take less than 3%. The CDR3 has 15 residues. J lost 7 bases, V lost 3 bases, and 8 bases had no gene match. Looked up from germline, CDR1 is PRHDT and CDR2 is FYEKMQ (reference sequence). Sequencing was done on a sample of peripheral blood. This chain joins TRBV13 and TRBJ2-1; TRBD2 aligns across 8 bases. This clonotype originated in a middle-aged man with active or convalescent COVID-19. CDR3 sequence (DNA): TGTGCCAGCAGCTTGACGGGGGGGGCCAGGAATGAGCAGTTCTTC. Protein: CASSLTGGARNEQFF.